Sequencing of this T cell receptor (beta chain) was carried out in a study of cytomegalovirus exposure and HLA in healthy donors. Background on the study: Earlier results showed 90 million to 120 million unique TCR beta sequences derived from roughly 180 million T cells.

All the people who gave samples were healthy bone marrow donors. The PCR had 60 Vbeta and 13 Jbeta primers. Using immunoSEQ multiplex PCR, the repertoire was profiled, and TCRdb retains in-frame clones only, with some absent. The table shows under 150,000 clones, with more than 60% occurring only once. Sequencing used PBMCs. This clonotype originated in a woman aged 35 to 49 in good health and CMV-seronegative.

The CDR3 sequence: CASSQEGTGTAFF. CDR3 nucleotides: TGTGCCAGCAGCCAAGAGGGGACAGGAACCGCTTTCTTT. The chain couples TRBV14 to TRBJ1-1; 8 bases fit TRBD1. The germline V gene has CDR1 SGHDN and CDR2 FVKESK. V shed 0 bases and J 11 bases; nucleotides not matched to a gene: 5. This CDR3 is 13 amino acids long.